The clone carrying this T cell receptor (beta chain) was detected once. Its matching antigen is unknown. The sample originates from a study of T cell repertoires in cytomegalovirus infection. Across the study: Selection of CMV epitopes for the study included recently identified HLA-C-restricted and well-studied HLA-B-restricted ones. A matching HLA type, together with CMV infection, was signaled by public TCR beta signatures. Study-wide findings and caveats: Frequencies of public TCR beta families were cumulated, and this identified carriers of CMV plus the relevant HLA. HLA-C-restricted, CMV-specific TCR beta clonotypes were dominant ex vivo.

TCRdb independently ran MiXCR on the reads; one entry per CDR3 protein. This table has over 100,000 distinct CDR3 sequences, approximately 28% appearing once. The source is a human donor in good health (CMV status not recorded). Some clones in this sample may be carry-over from other donors' samples. The sequencing here drew on CD8+ T cells from cultured PBMCs, taken from culture after CMV antigen stimulation.

The CDR3 DNA reads TGTGCCAGCAGAAGGACAGGGCATGCCTATGGCTACACCTTC. It codes for CASRRTGHAYGYTF. The V and J genes are TRBV6-4 and TRBJ1-2; the match to TRBD1 covers 8 bases. CDR1 is MRHNA and CDR2 is SNTAGT in the germline V gene. After removal of 6 bases from V and 4 bases from J, the junction contained 7 bases not matched to a gene. The CDR3 is 14 amino acids.